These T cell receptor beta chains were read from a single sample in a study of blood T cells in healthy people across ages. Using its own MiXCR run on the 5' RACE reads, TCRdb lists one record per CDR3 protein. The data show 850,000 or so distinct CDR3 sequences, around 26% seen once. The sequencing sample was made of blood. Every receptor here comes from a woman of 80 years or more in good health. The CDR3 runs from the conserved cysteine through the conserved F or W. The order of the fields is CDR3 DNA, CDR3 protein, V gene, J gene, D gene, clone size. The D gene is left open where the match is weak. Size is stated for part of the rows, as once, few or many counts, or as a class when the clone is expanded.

TGCAGCGTTGGGGGCCAGGGATACACCTTC,CSVGGQGYTF,TRBV29-1,TRBJ1-2,.,many
TGCGCCAGCAGAGACCGGCCTGGGATTAACTATGGCTACACCTTC,CASRDRPGINYGYTF,TRBV4-3,TRBJ1-2,.,.
TGTGCCAGCAGCCAAGTACTTCCGGGGGCCCAAGAGACCCAGTACTTC,CASSQVLPGAQETQYF,TRBV4-2,TRBJ2-5,.,many
TGTGCCAGCAGCCAAGCTACACAGGGGGAAGCTTTCTTT,CASSQATQGEAFF,TRBV3-1,TRBJ1-1,TRBD1,.
TGTGCCAGCAGCGCGACGACAAGCTCCTACGAGCAGTACTTC,CASSATTSSYEQYF,TRBV9,TRBJ2-7,.,many
TGCAGCGTCCGGACTAGCGGGAACAGCGAGCAGTACTTC,CSVRTSGNSEQYF,TRBV29-1,TRBJ2-7,TRBD2,.
TGTGCCAGCAGTTTGGGGGAGGGTGAGGGAAAGACCCAGTACTTC,CASSLGEGEGKTQYF,TRBV12-3/TRBV12-4,TRBJ2-5,TRBD2,.
TGCGCCAGCAGCTTAAATCCCCAGGGGGCGGGCGAGACCCAGTACTTC,CASSLNPQGAGETQYF,TRBV5-1,TRBJ2-5,TRBD1,.
TGTGCCAGCAGCGTATCCCGACGCGGGACAGATACGCAGTATTTT,CASSVSRRGTDTQYF,TRBV9,TRBJ2-3,.,many
TGTGCCAGCTCACCAGGGGTTAGGAGTCTACAAGAGACCCAGTACTTC,CASSPGVRSLQETQYF,TRBV18,TRBJ2-5,.,many
TGTGCCAGCAGCCAAGTAATGGGCAGCACTGAAGCTTTCTTT,CASSQVMGSTEAFF,TRBV14,TRBJ1-1,.,.
TGCGCCAGCAGCGGACAGGGCAGACACTATGGCTACACCTTC,CASSGQGRHYGYTF,TRBV4-1,TRBJ1-2,TRBD1,.
TGTGCCAGCTCAAAAGAGACTTCCGGGACGGGTCAAGAGACCCAGTACTTC,CASSKETSGTGQETQYF,TRBV18,TRBJ2-5,.,many
TGTGCCAGCAGCGCGCGAAGGACAGACACAGATACGCAGTATTTT,CASSARRTDTDTQYF,TRBV9,TRBJ2-3,.,many
TGTGCCAGCAGCGTAGCCGGGGCCGCCTACAATGAGCAGTTCTTC,CASSVAGAAYNEQFF,TRBV9,TRBJ2-1,.,many
TGTGCCAGCAGCTGGGAGGGAAACACCATATATTTT,CASSWEGNTIYF,TRBV11-2,TRBJ1-3,.,few
TGCGCTGGGGGTCTAGCGGGGGGCGCTCGGACCCAGTACTTC,CAGGLAGGARTQYF,TRBV20-1,TRBJ2-5,TRBD2,many
TGCAGTGCCCCGAGGGGGGCTCTAGCGGGAGGCTCCTACAATGAGCAGTTCTTC,CSAPRGALAGGSYNEQFF,TRBV20-1,TRBJ2-1,TRBD2,many
TGTGCCAGTACCGCGGACTGGGGGGGGACTGAAGCTTTCTTT,CASTADWGGTEAFF,TRBV19,TRBJ1-1,.,few
TGTGCCAGCAGTTACATAGGGGTAGGAGAGCAGTTCTTC,CASSYIGVGEQFF,TRBV6-2/TRBV6-3,TRBJ2-1,.,.
TGTGCCAGACGGGGACAGGGTCCGACCCAGTACTTC,CARRGQGPTQYF,TRBV2,TRBJ2-5,TRBD1,.
TGTGCCAGCGGGGGGAAAGCCGGGGAGCTGTTTTTT,CASGGKAGELFF,TRBV12-3/TRBV12-4,TRBJ2-2,.,few
TGTGCCAGCTCACCAGGTCCGAGGGACTATGGCTACACCTTC,CASSPGPRDYGYTF,TRBV18,TRBJ1-2,.,few
TGTGCCAGCAGCACTCGGGGCCGGGACAGGTTATACTATGGCTACACCTTC,CASSTRGRDRLYYGYTF,TRBV21-1,TRBJ1-2,.,many
TGTGCCAGCAGTTACATGACGCATGAGCAGTTCTTC,CASSYMTHEQFF,TRBV6-2/TRBV6-3,TRBJ2-1,.,many
TGCAGTGCTTGGGAGAGGGACAGGGGAGATACGCAGTATTTT,CSAWERDRGDTQYF,TRBV20-1,TRBJ2-3,TRBD1,many
TGCGCCAGCAGCCAAGAAGGGGGACTCTATGGCTACACCTTC,CASSQEGGLYGYTF,TRBV4-1,TRBJ1-2,.,many
TGTGCCAGCAGCTTAGATGGGACTAGCGGGGGATGGGGTGAGCAGTTCTTC,CASSLDGTSGGWGEQFF,TRBV7-2,TRBJ2-1,TRBD2,many
TGTGCCAGCAGTGGGCAGAGATTAGCCAAAAACATTCAGTACTTC,CASSGQRLAKNIQYF,TRBV28,TRBJ2-4,.,.
TGTGCCAGCAGTTCCGGGACAACGACCCAAGAGACCCAGTACTTC,CASSSGTTTQETQYF,TRBV6-2/TRBV6-3,TRBJ2-5,.,many
TGTGCCACCGGGGTGAGGGGCACAGATACGCAGTATTTT,CATGVRGTDTQYF,TRBV15,TRBJ2-3,.,.
TGTGCCAACCTCTCCATGGGTACGCAGTATTTT,CANLSMGTQYF,TRBV28,TRBJ2-3,.,once
TGCAGCGTTGAAAGGGGATCTAGCTATGGCTACACCTTC,CSVERGSSYGYTF,TRBV29-1,TRBJ1-2,.,many
TGTGCCAGCAGCGCACAGAGTACGGGGCAAAAACGGTTTTTT,CASSAQSTGQKRFF,TRBV11-2,TRBJ1-4,.,.
TGCAGTGCTAGAGGCAGGGATCTTTACAATGAGCAGTTCTTC,CSARGRDLYNEQFF,TRBV20-1,TRBJ2-1,.,.
TGCAGTGCTAGAATACACGGGACACCGAACACTGAAGCTTTCTTT,CSARIHGTPNTEAFF,TRBV20-1,TRBJ1-1,.,.
TGTGCCTGGACCAACAATGTTTATGGCTACACCTTC,CAWTNNVYGYTF,TRBV30,TRBJ1-2,.,.
TGTGCCAGCAGCTCTGGGCGAGGGGAGTATGGCTACACCTTC,CASSSGRGEYGYTF,TRBV4-2,TRBJ1-2,.,.
TGTGCCAGCACCAAGGAACAGTCGAACACTGAAGCTTTCTTT,CASTKEQSNTEAFF,TRBV6-5,TRBJ1-1,.,.
TGTGCCTGGAGTAACGGGGGGACATACAATGAGCAGTTCTTC,CAWSNGGTYNEQFF,TRBV30,TRBJ2-1,.,.
TGCGCCAGCAGTCAAGCGCGGGTTCCGTCGGAAGGCTACACCTTC,CASSQARVPSEGYTF,TRBV5-1,TRBJ1-2,.,many
TGTGCCAGCAGCCAAGGGGGGAGGGGGGCCAACGTCCTGACTTTC,CASSQGGRGANVLTF,TRBV3-1,TRBJ2-6,.,few
TGTGCCAGCAGCTTGGCAGGTATCGAGCAGTACTTC,CASSLAGIEQYF,TRBV5-5,TRBJ2-7,.,.
TGCAGCGGTTCCGGTTATGGCGGGGGCCGGGGTGAGCAGTTCTTC,CSGSGYGGGRGEQFF,TRBV29-1,TRBJ2-1,.,many
TGTGCCAGCAGTTACTCCCTCCGTAATGAGCAGTTCTTC,CASSYSLRNEQFF,TRBV6-6,TRBJ2-1,.,.